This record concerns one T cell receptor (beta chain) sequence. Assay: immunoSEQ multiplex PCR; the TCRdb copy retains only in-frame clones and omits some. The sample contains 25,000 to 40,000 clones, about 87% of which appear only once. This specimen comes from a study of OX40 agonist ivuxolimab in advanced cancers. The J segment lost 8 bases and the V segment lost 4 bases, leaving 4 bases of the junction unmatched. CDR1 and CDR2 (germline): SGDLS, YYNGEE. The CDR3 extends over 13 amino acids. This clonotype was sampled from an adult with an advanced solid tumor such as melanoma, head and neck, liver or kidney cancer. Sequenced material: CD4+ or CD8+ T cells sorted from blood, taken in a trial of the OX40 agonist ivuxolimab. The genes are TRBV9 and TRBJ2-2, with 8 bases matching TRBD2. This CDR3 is CASSFGTSGELFF. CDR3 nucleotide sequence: TGTGCCAGCAGCTTCGGGACTAGTGGGGAGCTGTTTTTT.